One sample yielded the 17 T cell receptor beta chains listed below, sequenced in a study of OX40 agonist ivuxolimab in advanced cancers. Only in-frame clones appear in the TCRdb table, and some are missing; sequencing was by immunoSEQ multiplex PCR. The sample yields under 75,000 clones, nearly 95% seen once. The sequencing used CD4+ or CD8+ T cells sorted from blood, collected in a trial of the OX40 agonist ivuxolimab. These receptors originate from an adult with an advanced solid tumor such as melanoma, head and neck, liver or kidney cancer.

This sequence joins TRBV19 and TRBJ2-7; the D is unclear. Germline V gene data show CDR1 as LNHDA and CDR2 as SQIVND (reference sequence). The CDR3 has 13 residues. V was pared by 9 bases and J by 0 bases, with 12 bases between. The CDR3 spells CASAPGSSYEQYF. As DNA, the CDR3 is TGTGCCAGCGCCCCTGGAAGCTCCTACGAGCAGTACTTC.

As DNA, the CDR3 is TGTGCCAGCAGTTTACCGGACAGGGTGTACGAGCAGTACTTC. Its translation is CASSLPDRVYEQYF. The gene calls are TRBV28 and TRBJ2-7, with 8 bases fitting TRBD1. V was clipped by 2 bases and J by 4 bases; unmatched bases: 4. This CDR3 spans 14 amino acids. Germline values: CDR1 MDHEN, CDR2 SYDVKM.

The chain is built from TRBV7-9 and TRBJ2-2, with 7 positions matching TRBD1. This CDR3 has 16 residues. CDR1 SEHNR and CDR2 FQNEAQ come from the germline V gene (reference sequence). The V and J ends lost 1 base and 2 bases, in that order; junction bases with no gene match: 4. The DNA for the CDR3 is TGTGCCAGCAGCTTAGATCACAGGGGCAACACCGGGGAGCTGTTTTTT. Translating it yields CASSLDHRGNTGELFF.

A few counts support this clone. This likely comes from a read error, as the CDR3 has no conserved phenylalanine or tryptophan at its end. The DNA is left out, because the CDR3 cannot be placed on it with certainty; the CDR3 is given as TCRdb lists it. The chain employs TRBV6-4 and TRBJ1-3; the D call of TRBD1 is as the table states it, not checked on the DNA. Germline V gives CDR1 MRHNA, CDR2 SNTAGT. Including both end residues, the CDR3 is 8 amino acids long. The CDR3 here is CASSATGA.

The V and J genes are TRBV4-1 and TRBJ2-1, with TRBD2 identical over 10 bases. Germline lookup yields CDR1 MGHRA and CDR2 YSYEKL. CDR3 size: 16 residues. Trimming took 3 bases from V and 7 from J; bases not matched to a gene: 9. Here the CDR3 reads CASSHARLAGENEQFF. DNA for the CDR3: TGCGCCAGCAGCCATGCCCGCCTAGCGGGAGAGAATGAGCAGTTCTTC.

A word on this clone: The same CDR3 arises from other DNA sequences in this sample as well. J is TRBJ2-7 and V is TRBV11-2; 7 bases match TRBD2. The CDR3 loop spans 13 amino acids. Looked up from germline, CDR1 is SGHAT and CDR2 is FQNNGV. V shed 6 bases and J 4 bases; nucleotides not matched to a gene: 6. Here the CDR3 reads CASSLGGSYEQYF. CDR3 nucleotides: TGTGCCAGCAGTTTGGGCGGGAGTTACGAGCAGTACTTC.

As regards this clone: This specimen includes other DNA sequences encoding the same CDR3. The chain joins TRBV27 to TRBJ1-2; D is uncertain. This CDR3 comprises 13 residues. Per the germline V gene, CDR1 is MNHEY and CDR2 is SMNVEV (reference sequence). The V and J ends lost 3 bases and 2 bases respectively, with 7 bases between them. The CDR3 reads CASSFAANYGYTF. CDR3 coding DNA: TGTGCCAGCAGTTTTGCGGCAAACTATGGCTACACCTTC.

The chain couples TRBV7-8 to TRBJ2-7, with 9 bases lining up with TRBD2. Germline lookup yields CDR1 SGHVS and CDR2 FQNEAQ. The ends lost 5 bases at V and 5 bases at J; junction bases unmatched: 13. The length of the CDR3 is 16 residues. The CDR3 DNA follows: TGTGCCAGCAGCCTAGGCGGGAGGGGATGGGGGGACGAGCAGTACTTC. This gives the protein CASSLGGRGWGDEQYF.

This chain joins TRBV4-1 and TRBJ2-2; D remains ambiguous. The CDR3 is made up of 14 amino acids. CDR1 and CDR2 (germline): MGHRA, YSYEKL. Trimming removed 7 bases from V and 3 bases from J, with 12 bases in between. CDR3 sequence: CASNFAPDTGELFF. The CDR3 region has the DNA TGCGCCAGCAATTTCGCCCCCGACACCGGGGAGCTGTTTTTT.

Only one count was recorded for this clone. The gene calls are TRBV11-2 and TRBJ2-1, with D possibly being TRBD1 (5 bases). V lost 0 bases to trimming and J lost 14 bases, with 14 bases between them. Germline assignment: CDR1 SGHAT and CDR2 FQNNGV. The CDR3 runs to 13 residues. Here the CDR3 reads CASSLDKGSTEFF. Written as DNA, the CDR3 is TGTGCCAGCAGCTTAGATAAGGGGTCGACCGAGTTCTTC.

The chain couples TRBV14 to TRBJ2-1, with TRBD2 identical over 7 bases. This CDR3 is 15 amino acids long. V dropped 5 bases and J dropped 0; count of bases not matched to a gene: 4. Per the germline V gene, CDR1 is SGHDN and CDR2 is FVKESK. Here the CDR3 DNA reads TGTGCCAGCAGCGTGCGGGAGAGCTCCTACAATGAGCAGTTCTTC. Its protein is CASSVRESSYNEQFF. Together with reference TRBV14 and TRBJ2-1, the CDR3 gives the full variable domain: EAGVTQFPSHSVIEKGQTVTLRCDPISGHDNLYWYRRVMGKEIKFLLHFVKESKQDESGMPNNRFLAERTGGTYSTLKVQPAELEDSGVYFCASSVRESSYNEQFFGPGTRLTVL.

This clone has a single count. The chain carries TRBV2 and TRBJ1-2; TRBD1 is a possible D gene (5 bases). The germline CDR1 and CDR2 sequences are SNHLY and FYNNEI. Trimming stripped 2 bases from V and 8 bases from J, with 12 bases between. The CDR3 consists of 13 residues. The chain's CDR3 is CASSEPGTPGYTF. In DNA form, the CDR3 reads TGTGCCAGCAGTGAACCGGGGACTCCCGGCTACACCTTC.

V gene TRBV5-4 combines with J gene TRBJ2-3, with TRBD1 matching over 7 bases. CDR3 length: 17 amino acids. The V gene end was trimmed by 4 bases and the J gene end by 6 bases; junction bases not matched to a gene: 17. Looked up from germline, CDR1 is SGHNT and CDR2 is YYREEE (reference sequence). CDR3 residues: CASSLGLGQGDTDTQYF. The CDR3 coding sequence is TGTGCCAGCAGCCTGGGTTTGGGGCAGGGGGACACTGATACGCAGTATTTT.

The chain joins TRBV27 to TRBJ2-1; D perhaps matches TRBD1 (5 bases). This CDR3 has 11 amino acids. Germline V CDR1 and CDR2: MNHEY, SMNVEV (reference sequence). V lost 7 bases and J lost 7, with 8 bases in between. The CDR3 protein is CASTQGNEQFF. As DNA, the CDR3 is TGTGCCAGCACCCAGGGAAATGAGCAGTTCTTC.

This chain joins TRBV5-4 and TRBJ2-1; TRBD2 matches at 8 bases. In germline, CDR1 is SGHNT, CDR2 YYREEE (reference sequence). The CDR3 runs to 15 residues. V lost 0 bases, J lost 2 bases, and 1 base stayed unmatched. Here the CDR3 DNA reads TGTGCCAGCAGCTTGGTAGCGGGACCCTACAATGAGCAGTTCTTC. As protein: CASSLVAGPYNEQFF.

The V and J genes are TRBV19 and TRBJ2-7; the match to TRBD1 covers 8 bases. The CDR3 extends over 14 amino acids. V gave up 5 bases and J gave up 1 base; unmatched junction bases: 4. Germline loops: CDR1 LNHDA, CDR2 SQIVND (reference sequence). The CDR3 spells CASSVRGPSYEQYF. For the CDR3, the DNA is TGTGCCAGTAGTGTCAGGGGGCCGTCCTACGAGCAGTACTTC. The full variable domain, with the rest looked up from reference TRBV19 and TRBJ2-7, is DGGITQSPKYLFRKEGQNVTLSCEQNLNHDAMYWYRQDPGQGLRLIYYSQIVNDFQKGDIAEGYSVSREKKESFPLTVTSAQKNPTAFYLCASSVRGPSYEQYFGPGTRLTVT.

The chain employs TRBV7-9 and TRBJ2-2; TRBD2 might be the D (7 bases). Trimming removed 3 bases from V and 4 bases from J, with 9 bases in between. Germline V lookup: CDR1 SEHNR, CDR2 FQNEAQ (reference sequence). The CDR3 consists of 14 residues. The CDR3 bases are TGTGCCAGCAGCTTTGGGGGGGCCACCGGGGAGCTGTTTTTT. This gives the protein CASSFGGATGELFF.